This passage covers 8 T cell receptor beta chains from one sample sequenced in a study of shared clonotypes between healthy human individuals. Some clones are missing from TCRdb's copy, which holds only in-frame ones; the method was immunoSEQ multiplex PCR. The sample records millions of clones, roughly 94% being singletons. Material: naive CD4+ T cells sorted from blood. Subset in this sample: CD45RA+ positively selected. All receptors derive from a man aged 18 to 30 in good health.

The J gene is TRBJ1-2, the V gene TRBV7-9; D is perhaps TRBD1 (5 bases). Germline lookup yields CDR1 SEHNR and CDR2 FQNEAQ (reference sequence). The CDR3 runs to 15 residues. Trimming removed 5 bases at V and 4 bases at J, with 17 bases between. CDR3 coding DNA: TGTGCCAGCAGCCGTCAGGGAAGTGTCGGCTATGGCTACACCTTC. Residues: CASSRQGSVGYGYTF.

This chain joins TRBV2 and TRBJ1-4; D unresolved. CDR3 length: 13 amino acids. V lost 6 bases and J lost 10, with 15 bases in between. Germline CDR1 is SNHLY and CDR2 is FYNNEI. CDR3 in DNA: TGTGCCAGCAGGGAAACTTCCACTGGAAAACTGTTTTTT. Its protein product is CASRETSTGKLFF.

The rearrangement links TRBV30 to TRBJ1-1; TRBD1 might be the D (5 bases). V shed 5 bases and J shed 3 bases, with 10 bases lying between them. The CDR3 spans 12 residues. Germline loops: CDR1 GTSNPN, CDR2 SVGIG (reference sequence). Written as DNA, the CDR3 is TGTGCCTGGGGCAGGGACTACACTGAAGCTTTCTTT. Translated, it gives CAWGRDYTEAFF.

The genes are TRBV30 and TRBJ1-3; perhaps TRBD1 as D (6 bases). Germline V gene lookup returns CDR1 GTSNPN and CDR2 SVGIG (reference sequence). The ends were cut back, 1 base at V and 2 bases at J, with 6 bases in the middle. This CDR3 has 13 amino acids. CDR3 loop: CAWSGQAGNTIYF. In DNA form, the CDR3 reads TGTGCCTGGAGTGGACAGGCTGGAAACACCATATATTTT.

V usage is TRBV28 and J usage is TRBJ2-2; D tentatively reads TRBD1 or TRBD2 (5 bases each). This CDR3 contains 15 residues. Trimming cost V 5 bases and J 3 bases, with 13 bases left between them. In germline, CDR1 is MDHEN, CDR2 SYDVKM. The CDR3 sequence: CASSKPGRDTGELFF. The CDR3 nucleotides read TGTGCCAGCAGTAAACCGGGACGGGACACCGGGGAGCTGTTTTTT.

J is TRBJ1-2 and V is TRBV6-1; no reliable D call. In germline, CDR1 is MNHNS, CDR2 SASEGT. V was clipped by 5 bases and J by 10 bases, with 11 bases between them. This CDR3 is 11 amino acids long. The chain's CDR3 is CASSRESLYTF. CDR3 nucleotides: TGTGCCAGCAGTCGGGAGTCTCTCTACACCTTC.

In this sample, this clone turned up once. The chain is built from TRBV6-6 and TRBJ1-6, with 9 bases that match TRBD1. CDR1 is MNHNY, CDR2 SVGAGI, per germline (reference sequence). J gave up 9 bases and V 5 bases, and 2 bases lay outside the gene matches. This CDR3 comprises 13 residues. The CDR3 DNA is TGTGCCAGCAGTACAGGGGGCGGTTCACCCCTCCACTTT. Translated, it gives CASSTGGGSPLHF.

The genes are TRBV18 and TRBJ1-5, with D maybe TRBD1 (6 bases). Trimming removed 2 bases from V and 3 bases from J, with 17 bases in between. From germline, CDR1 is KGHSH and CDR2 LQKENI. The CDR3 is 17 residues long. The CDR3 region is CASSPSPGGAYNQPQHF. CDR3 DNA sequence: TGTGCCAGCTCACCAAGCCCGGGGGGCGCTTACAATCAGCCCCAGCATTTT.